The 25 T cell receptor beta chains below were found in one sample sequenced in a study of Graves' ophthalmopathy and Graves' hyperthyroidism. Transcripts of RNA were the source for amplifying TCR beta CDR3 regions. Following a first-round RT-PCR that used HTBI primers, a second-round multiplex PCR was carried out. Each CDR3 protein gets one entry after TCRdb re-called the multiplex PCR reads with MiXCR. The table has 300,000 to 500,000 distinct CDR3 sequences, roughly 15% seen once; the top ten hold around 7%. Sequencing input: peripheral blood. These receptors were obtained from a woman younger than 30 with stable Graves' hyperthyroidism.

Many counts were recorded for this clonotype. For the CDR3, the DNA is TGTGCCAGCAGTGAATCGTATAATTCACCCCTCCACTTT. Protein product: CASSESYNSPLHF. V usage is TRBV6-1 and J usage is TRBJ1-6; D remains unclear. This CDR3 has 13 amino acids. Per the germline V gene, CDR1 is MNHNS and CDR2 is SASEGT. Between the trimmed V and J ends, which lost 2 bases and 4 bases, there was a span of 3 bases.

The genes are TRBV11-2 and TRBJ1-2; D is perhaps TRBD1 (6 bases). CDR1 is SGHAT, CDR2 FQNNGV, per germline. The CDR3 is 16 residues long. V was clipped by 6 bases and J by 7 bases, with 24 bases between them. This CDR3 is CASRERTAYPRSGYTF. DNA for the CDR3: TGTGCCAGCAGGGAGAGGACAGCCTACCCAAGATCTGGCTACACCTTC.

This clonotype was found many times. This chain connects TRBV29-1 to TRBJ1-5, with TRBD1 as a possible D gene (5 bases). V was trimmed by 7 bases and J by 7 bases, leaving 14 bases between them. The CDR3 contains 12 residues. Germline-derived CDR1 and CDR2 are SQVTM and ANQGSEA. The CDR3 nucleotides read TGCAGCGGAATAGGTGGGGACCAGCCCCAGCATTTT. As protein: CSGIGGDQPQHF.

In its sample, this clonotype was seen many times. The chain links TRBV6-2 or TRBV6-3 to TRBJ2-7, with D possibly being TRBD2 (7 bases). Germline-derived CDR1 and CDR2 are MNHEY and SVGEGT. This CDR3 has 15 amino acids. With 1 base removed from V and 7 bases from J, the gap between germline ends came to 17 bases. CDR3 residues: CASSYLGGGAGEQYF. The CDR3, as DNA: TGTGCCAGCAGTTACTTAGGAGGGGGGGCCGGTGAGCAGTACTTC.

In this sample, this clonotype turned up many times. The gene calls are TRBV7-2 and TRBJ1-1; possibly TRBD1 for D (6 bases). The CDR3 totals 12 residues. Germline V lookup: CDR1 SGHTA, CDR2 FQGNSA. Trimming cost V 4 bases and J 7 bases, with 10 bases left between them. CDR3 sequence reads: CASSYTGLEAFF. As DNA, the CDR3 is TGTGCCAGCAGCTATACAGGGCTTGAAGCTTTCTTT.

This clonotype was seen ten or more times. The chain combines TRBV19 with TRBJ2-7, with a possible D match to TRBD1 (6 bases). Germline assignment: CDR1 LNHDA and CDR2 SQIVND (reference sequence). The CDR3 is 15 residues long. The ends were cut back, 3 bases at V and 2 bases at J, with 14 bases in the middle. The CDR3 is CASSIYRDKAYEQYF. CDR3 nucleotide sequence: TGTGCCAGTAGTATCTACCGGGACAAAGCCTACGAGCAGTACTTC.

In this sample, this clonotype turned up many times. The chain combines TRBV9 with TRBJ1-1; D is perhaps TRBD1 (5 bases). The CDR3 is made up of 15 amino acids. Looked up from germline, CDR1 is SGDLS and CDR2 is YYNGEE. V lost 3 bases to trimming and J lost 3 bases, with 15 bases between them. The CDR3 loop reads CASSEGRARDTEAFF. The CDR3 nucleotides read TGTGCCAGCAGCGAGGGGAGGGCACGGGACACTGAAGCTTTCTTT. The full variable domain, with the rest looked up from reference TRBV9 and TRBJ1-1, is DSGVTQTPKHLITATGQRVTLRCSPRSGDLSVYWYQQSLDQGLQFLIQYYNGEERAKGNILERFSAQQFPDLHSELNLSSLELGDSALYFCASSEGRARDTEAFFGQGTRLTVV.

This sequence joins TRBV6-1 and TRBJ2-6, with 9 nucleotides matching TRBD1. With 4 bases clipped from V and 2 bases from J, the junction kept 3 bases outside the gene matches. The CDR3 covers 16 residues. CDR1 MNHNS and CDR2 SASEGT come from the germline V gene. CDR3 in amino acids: CASSGRTGAGANVLTF. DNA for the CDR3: TGTGCCAGCAGTGGGCGGACAGGGGCTGGGGCCAACGTCCTGACTTTC.

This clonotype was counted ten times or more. This CDR3 reads CATNSGTGAGGYTF. The CDR3 DNA sequence: TGTGCCACCAACTCCGGGACAGGGGCTGGGGGCTACACCTTC. The chain recombines TRBV24-1 with TRBJ1-2, with 10 bases lining up with TRBD1. The germline V gene has CDR1 KGHDR and CDR2 SFDVKD. V lost 8 bases and J lost 8; bases outside the gene matches: 10. The length of the CDR3 is 14 residues.

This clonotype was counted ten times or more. Here the CDR3 reads CASSKTQQGNQPQHF. CDR3 DNA sequence: TGTGCCAGCAGTAAGACACAACAGGGCAATCAGCCCCAGCATTTT. The chain employs TRBV12-3 or TRBV12-4 and TRBJ1-5; maybe TRBD1 (5 bases). V was trimmed by 5 bases and J by 2 bases, leaving 13 bases between them. This CDR3 has 15 amino acids.

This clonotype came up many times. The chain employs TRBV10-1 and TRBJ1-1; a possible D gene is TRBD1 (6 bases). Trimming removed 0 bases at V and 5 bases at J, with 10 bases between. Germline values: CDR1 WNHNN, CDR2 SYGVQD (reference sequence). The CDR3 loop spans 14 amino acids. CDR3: CASSESGTHTEAFF. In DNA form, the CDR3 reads TGCGCCAGCAGTGAGTCGGGGACACATACTGAAGCTTTCTTT.

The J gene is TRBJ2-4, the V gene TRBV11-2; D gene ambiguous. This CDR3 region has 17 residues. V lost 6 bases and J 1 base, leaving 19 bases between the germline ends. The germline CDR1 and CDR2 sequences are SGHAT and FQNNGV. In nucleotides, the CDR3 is TGTGCCAGCAGACCCTCTGGAGCCCGGCGGGCCAAAAACATTCAGTACTTC. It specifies CASRPSGARRAKNIQYF.

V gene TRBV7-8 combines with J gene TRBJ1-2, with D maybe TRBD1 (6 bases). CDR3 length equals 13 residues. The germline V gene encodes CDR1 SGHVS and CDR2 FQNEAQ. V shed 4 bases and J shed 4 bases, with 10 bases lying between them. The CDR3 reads CASSSLGAYGYTF. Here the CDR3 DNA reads TGTGCCAGCAGCTCCCTGGGGGCCTATGGCTACACCTTC.

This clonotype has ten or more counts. Here the CDR3 reads CASRDEGQGALGYTF. CDR3 sequence (DNA): TGTGCCAGTAGGGATGAGGGACAGGGGGCGCTTGGCTACACCTTC. The chain couples TRBV19 to TRBJ1-2; TRBD1 aligns across 12 bases. This CDR3 is 15 amino acids long. Per germline, CDR1 LNHDA and CDR2 SQIVND (reference sequence). V gave up 6 bases and J gave up 7 bases; unmatched junction bases: 9.

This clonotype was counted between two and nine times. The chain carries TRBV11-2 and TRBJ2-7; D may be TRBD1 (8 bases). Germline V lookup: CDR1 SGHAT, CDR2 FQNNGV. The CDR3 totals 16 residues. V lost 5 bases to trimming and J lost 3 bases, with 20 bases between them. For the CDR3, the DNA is TGTGCCAGCAGCCAAGGGGTACAGGGGGGGGTCTACGAGCAGTACTTC. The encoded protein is CASSQGVQGGVYEQYF.

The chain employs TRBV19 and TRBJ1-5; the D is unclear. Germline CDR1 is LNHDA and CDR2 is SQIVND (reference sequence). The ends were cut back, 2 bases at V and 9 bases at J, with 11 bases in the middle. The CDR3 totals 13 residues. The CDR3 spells CASSISLVPPQHF. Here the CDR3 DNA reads TGTGCCAGTAGTATAAGTTTAGTGCCGCCCCAGCATTTT.

The CDR3 loop reads CATQGDLDTEAFF. The DNA of the CDR3 is TGTGCCACCCAGGGGGACTTGGACACTGAAGCTTTCTTT. J is TRBJ1-1 and V is TRBV6-1, with 7 bases aligning to TRBD1. V dropped 10 bases and J dropped 3; count of bases not matched to a gene: 8. Germline CDR1 is MNHNS and CDR2 is SASEGT. The CDR3 covers 13 residues.

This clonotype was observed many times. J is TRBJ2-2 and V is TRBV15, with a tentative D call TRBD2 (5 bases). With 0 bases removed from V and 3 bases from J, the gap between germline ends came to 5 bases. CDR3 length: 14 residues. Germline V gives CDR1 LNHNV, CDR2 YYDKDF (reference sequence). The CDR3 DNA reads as TGTGCCACCAGCAGAGAGCGGGACACCGGGGAGCTGTTTTTT. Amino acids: CATSRERDTGELFF.

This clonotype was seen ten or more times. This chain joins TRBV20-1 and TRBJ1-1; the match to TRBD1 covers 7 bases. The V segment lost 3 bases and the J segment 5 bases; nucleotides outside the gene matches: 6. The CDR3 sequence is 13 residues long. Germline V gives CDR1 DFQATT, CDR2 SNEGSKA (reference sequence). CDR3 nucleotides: TGCAGTGCTAGGTTTACAGGGGAAACTGAAGCTTTCTTT. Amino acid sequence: CSARFTGETEAFF.

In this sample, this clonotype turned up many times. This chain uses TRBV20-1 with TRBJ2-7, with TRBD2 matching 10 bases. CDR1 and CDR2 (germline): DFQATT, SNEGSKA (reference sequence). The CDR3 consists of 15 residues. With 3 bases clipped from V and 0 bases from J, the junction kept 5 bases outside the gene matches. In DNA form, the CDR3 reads TGCAGTGCTAGTCCGACTAGCGGGTACTCCTACGAGCAGTACTTC. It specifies CSASPTSGYSYEQYF.

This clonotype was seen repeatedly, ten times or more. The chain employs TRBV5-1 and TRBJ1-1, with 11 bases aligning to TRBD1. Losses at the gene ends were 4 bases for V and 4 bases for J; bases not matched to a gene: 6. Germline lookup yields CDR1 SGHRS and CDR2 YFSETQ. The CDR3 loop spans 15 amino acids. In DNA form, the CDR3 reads TGCGCCAGCAGCGAAACCGGGACAGGGGGCACTGAAGCTTTCTTT. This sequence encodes CASSETGTGGTEAFF.

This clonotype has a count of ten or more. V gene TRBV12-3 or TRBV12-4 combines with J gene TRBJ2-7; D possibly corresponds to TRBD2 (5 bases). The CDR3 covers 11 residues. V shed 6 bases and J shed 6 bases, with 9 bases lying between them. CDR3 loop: CASRQDFEQYF. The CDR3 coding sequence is TGTGCCAGCAGGCAGGACTTCGAGCAGTACTTC.

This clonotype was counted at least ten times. The CDR3 sequence is CASSRDAANYGYTF. The CDR3 DNA reads as TGTGCCAGCAGCCGGGATGCGGCCAACTATGGCTACACCTTC. The chain combines TRBV7-8 with TRBJ1-2, with unresolved D. The V gene lost 5 bases and the J gene lost 2 bases, with 12 bases spanning the gap. CDR3 length: 14 residues. Germline assignment: CDR1 SGHVS and CDR2 FQNEAQ.

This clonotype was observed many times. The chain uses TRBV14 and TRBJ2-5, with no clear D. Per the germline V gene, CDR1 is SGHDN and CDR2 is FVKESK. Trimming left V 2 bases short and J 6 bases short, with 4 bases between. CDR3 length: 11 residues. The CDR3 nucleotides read TGTGCCAGCAGCCAACAACAGACCCAGTACTTC. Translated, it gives CASSQQQTQYF.

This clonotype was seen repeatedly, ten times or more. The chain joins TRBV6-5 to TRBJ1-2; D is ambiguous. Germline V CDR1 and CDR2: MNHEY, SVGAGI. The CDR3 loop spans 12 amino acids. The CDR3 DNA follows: TGTTCTACAACGAGCCCCGGGAGTGGCTACACCTTC. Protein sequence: CSTTSPGSGYTF.